The 21 T cell receptor beta chains presented below share a single source sample, sequenced in a study of shared T cell receptors in the human thymus. Sequencing was performed with immunoSEQ multiplex PCR; in TCRdb, only in-frame clones are kept and a portion is missing. The profile shows about 380,000 clones, approximately 95% of them singletons. Source material: thymocytes. Receptors were obtained from a human donor.

This sequence joins TRBV5-8 and TRBJ2-5; no definite D call. The CDR3 extends over 12 amino acids. With 4 bases removed from V and 5 bases from J, the gap between germline ends came to 9 bases. Germline CDR1 is SGHTS and CDR2 is YDEGEE. In DNA form, the CDR3 reads TGTGCCAGCAGCCCCCTAGGGGAGACCCAGTACTTC. Amino acid sequence: CASSPLGETQYF.

This chain links TRBV5-1 with TRBJ2-7; 8 nucleotides agree with TRBD1. After removal of 4 bases from V and 7 bases from J, the junction contained 1 base not matched to a gene. CDR3 size: 11 residues. The V gene's germline CDR1 is SGHRS and CDR2 YFSETQ. The CDR3 region has the DNA TGCGCCAGCAGCGGGACAGGTGAGCAGTACTTC. Its protein product is CASSGTGEQYF.

The chain carries TRBV28 and TRBJ1-5, with a weak D call TRBD1 (5 bases). The CDR3 runs to 18 residues. Trimming took 5 bases from V and 0 from J, leaving 20 bases between them. Looked up from germline, CDR1 is MDHEN and CDR2 is SYDVKM. The CDR3 loop is CASSARDGILYSNQPQHF. In DNA, the CDR3 is TGTGCCAGCAGTGCCCGGGACGGTATCCTTTATAGCAATCAGCCCCAGCATTTT.

On this clone: The junction and the germline gene differ at one end; a read error may be behind it. The chain combines TRBV9 with TRBJ2-2, with D hard to call. This CDR3 spans 22 amino acids. The germline CDR1 and CDR2 sequences are SGDLS and YYNGEE. CDR3 nucleotides: TGTGCCAGCAGCGTAGCCGCCCGCTCTCGGGCCCGTCGGCCCCTGAACCCCGGGGAGCTGTTTTTT. As protein: CASSVAARSRARRPLNPGELFF. Full variable domain (remainder filled in from reference TRBV9 and TRBJ2-2): DSGVTQTPKHLITATGQRVTLRCSPRSGDLSVYWYQQSLDQGLQFLIQYYNGEERAKGNILERFSAQQFPDLHSELNLSSLELGDSALYFCASSVAARSRARRPLNPGELFFGEGSRLTVL.

This chain joins TRBV5-1 and TRBJ1-2; D unresolved. Germline CDR1 SGHRS, CDR2 YFSETQ. Trimming removed 3 bases at V and 4 bases at J, with 13 bases between. The CDR3 sequence is 14 residues long. Written as DNA, the CDR3 is TGCGCCAGCAGCTCCACAGCCGAGGGCTATGGCTACACCTTC. Protein: CASSSTAEGYGYTF.

The V call is TRBV7-2, the J call TRBJ2-3; 14 positions agree with TRBD2. In germline, CDR1 is SGHTA, CDR2 FQGNSA. With V trimmed by 3 bases and J by 3 bases, 8 bases remained unmatched. The CDR3 runs 18 residues. The CDR3, as DNA: TGTGCCAGCAGCTTCCCCCGGACTAGCGGGAGGAGTACAGATACGCAGTATTTT. It specifies CASSFPRTSGRSTDTQYF. Full variable domain (rest looked up from reference TRBV7-2 and TRBJ2-3): GAGVSQSPSNKVTEKGKDVELRCDPISGHTALYWYRQSLGQGLEFLIYFQGNSAPDKSGLPSDRFSAERTGGSVSTLTIQRTQQEDSAVYLCASSFPRTSGRSTDTQYFGPGTRLTVL.

The CDR3 nucleotides read TGTGCCAGCGGAAAAACCCCGCCCCGATTCACAGATACGCAGTATTTT. Its translation is CASGKTPPRFTDTQYF. The chain employs TRBV27 and TRBJ2-3; no clear D. The CDR3 has 16 residues. From germline, CDR1 is MNHEY and CDR2 SMNVEV (reference sequence). V lost 8 bases and J 2 bases, leaving 20 bases between the germline ends.

This rearrangement joins TRBV6-5 to TRBJ2-7, with 9 bases fitting TRBD1. Germline CDR1 is MNHEY and CDR2 is SVGAGI. J gave up 4 bases and V 2 bases, and 3 bases lay outside the gene matches. The CDR3 runs to 14 residues. CDR3 nucleotide sequence: TGTGCCAGCAGTTACACAGGGGGCGCGTACGAGCAGTACTTC. Amino acids: CASSYTGGAYEQYF.

V is TRBV6-4 and J is TRBJ2-7; 11 bases fit TRBD1. V was clipped by 6 bases and J by 3 bases; unmatched bases: 1. The CDR3 is made up of 13 amino acids. The germline V gene encodes CDR1 MRHNA and CDR2 SNTAGT. In DNA, the CDR3 is TGTGCCAGCAGGGACAGGGGGCTCTACGAGCAGTACTTC. It specifies CASRDRGLYEQYF.

This rearrangement joins TRBV27 to TRBJ2-5; D is perhaps TRBD2 (5 bases). The CDR3 is made up of 16 amino acids. V shed 6 bases and J shed 5 bases, with 22 bases lying between them. CDR1 is MNHEY and CDR2 is SMNVEV in the germline V gene (reference sequence). The CDR3: CASSSSRYLREETQYF. The CDR3 DNA reads TGTGCCAGCAGCTCGTCCCGATACCTTAGGGAGGAGACCCAGTACTTC.

This chain links TRBV5-4 with TRBJ1-2; D gene unclear. V lost 0 bases, J lost 3 bases, and 12 bases lay in between. Germline V lookup: CDR1 SGHNT, CDR2 YYREEE (reference sequence). The CDR3 is 15 amino acids. In DNA, the CDR3 is TGTGCCAGCAGCTTGGAAGGGAAGAAGGACTATGGCTACACCTTC. Translated: CASSLEGKKDYGYTF.

V is TRBV28 and J is TRBJ2-7, with a possible D match to TRBD2 (6 bases). Germline CDR1 reads MDHEN; CDR2 reads SYDVKM. V was pared by 2 bases and J by 5 bases, with 13 bases between. The CDR3 runs to 14 residues. CDR3 amino acids: CASSLGHRGNEQYF. The CDR3 DNA is TGTGCCAGCAGTTTAGGGCACCGCGGGAACGAGCAGTACTTC. The whole variable domain, filled in from reference TRBV28 and TRBJ2-7, reads DVKVTQSSRYLVKRTGEKVFLECVQDMDHENMFWYRQDPGLGLRLIYFSYDVKMKEKGDIPEGYSVSREKKERFSLILESASTNQTSMYLCASSLGHRGNEQYFGPGTRLTVT.

This sequence joins TRBV7-9 and TRBJ1-1, with D maybe TRBD1 (6 bases). CDR1 and CDR2 from the germline V gene are SEHNR and FQNEAQ (reference sequence). The length of the CDR3 is 15 residues. V was clipped by 7 bases and J by 1 base, with 16 bases between them. In nucleotides, the CDR3 is TGTGCCAGCAAATATCCAGGGGTTGAGAACACTGAAGCTTTCTTT. Amino acids: CASKYPGVENTEAFF.

This clone was recorded once. CDR3 nucleotides: TGCGCCAGCAGCCAAGATATGGCCACCCAACGGACCCAGTACTTC. Translating gives CASSQDMATQRTQYF. The rearrangement links TRBV4-1 to TRBJ2-5; D is uncertain. Germline V gene data show CDR1 as MGHRA and CDR2 as YSYEKL. Trimming cost V 0 bases and J 7 bases, with 15 bases left between them. The CDR3 covers 15 residues.

The table lists this clone with a count of one. The sample contains more than one DNA sequence encoding this CDR3. This chain uses TRBV30 with TRBJ2-3, with 8 bases matching TRBD1. The trim removed 5 bases at V and 6 bases at J, leaving 10 bases unmatched. The CDR3 runs to 14 residues. Germline CDR1 reads GTSNPN; CDR2 reads SVGIG (reference sequence). The CDR3 DNA sequence: TGTGCCTGGGCCGGGACAGGTCCCACGGATACGCAGTATTTT. It encodes CAWAGTGPTDTQYF.

The CDR3 here is CASRPRPSGRAEANVLTF. CDR3 DNA: TGTGCCAGCAGACCTAGGCCTAGCGGGAGGGCCGAGGCCAACGTCCTGACTTTC. The chain recombines TRBV27 with TRBJ2-6, with 12 bases lining up with TRBD2. Germline CDR1 reads MNHEY; CDR2 reads SMNVEV (reference sequence). CDR3 length: 18 amino acids. V lost 6 bases, J lost 6 bases, and 12 bases stayed unmatched.

V and J are TRBV29-1 and TRBJ2-1; 15 nucleotides match TRBD2. The germline V gene encodes CDR1 SQVTM and CDR2 ANQGSEA. This CDR3 spans 17 amino acids. The V gene end was trimmed by 6 bases and the J gene end by 7 bases; junction bases not matched to a gene: 13. CDR3 region: CSVIPRRTSGRVNEQFF. CDR3 in DNA: TGCAGCGTAATCCCCCGGAGGACTAGCGGGAGGGTGAATGAGCAGTTCTTC.

The chain joins TRBV14 to TRBJ2-7; D tentatively reads TRBD1 or TRBD2 (5 bases each). Germline V lookup: CDR1 SGHDN, CDR2 FVKESK. The CDR3 contains 16 residues. Trimming removed 3 bases from V and 3 bases from J, with 18 bases in between. CDR3 in amino acids: CASSQFLWGRIYEQYF. The CDR3 DNA follows: TGTGCCAGCAGCCAGTTCTTATGGGGACGGATCTACGAGCAGTACTTC.

The genes are TRBV7-2 and TRBJ2-3, with D possibly being TRBD2 (5 bases). The CDR3 length is 17 residues. V lost 5 bases to trimming and J lost 0 bases, with 18 bases between them. In germline, CDR1 is SGHTA, CDR2 FQGNSA. For the CDR3, the DNA is TGTGCCAGCAGCCCCGCCCTCAGCGGAGTTAGCACAGATACGCAGTATTTT. This sequence encodes CASSPALSGVSTDTQYF. The whole variable domain, remainder taken from reference TRBV7-2 and TRBJ2-3, is GAGVSQSPSNKVTEKGKDVELRCDPISGHTALYWYRQSLGQGLEFLIYFQGNSAPDKSGLPSDRFSAERTGGSVSTLTIQRTQQEDSAVYLCASSPALSGVSTDTQYFGPGTRLTVL.

J is TRBJ2-7 and V is TRBV29-1; TRBD2 matches 11 bases. The trim removed 5 bases at V and 3 bases at J, leaving 9 bases unmatched. In germline, CDR1 is SQVTM, CDR2 ANQGSEA. The CDR3 loop spans 15 amino acids. CDR3 sequence reads: CSVFYHLAGGYEQYF. CDR3 DNA sequence: TGCAGCGTTTTTTATCATCTAGCGGGGGGCTACGAGCAGTACTTC.

The J gene is TRBJ2-5, the V gene TRBV6-6; tentative D call: TRBD2 (5 bases). This CDR3 has 13 amino acids. The germline CDR1 and CDR2 sequences are MNHNY and SVGAGI (reference sequence). V shed 5 bases and J shed 5 bases, with 12 bases lying between them. The CDR3 sequence is CASSLSERETQYF. The CDR3, as DNA: TGTGCCAGCAGTCTCAGCGAGCGGGAGACCCAGTACTTC.